These T cell receptor beta chains were read from a single sample in a study of T cells in Graves' hyperthyroidism and ophthalmopathy. TCRdb fed the multiplex PCR reads into MiXCR, producing one record per CDR3 protein. The repertoire holds 600,000 to 800,000 distinct CDR3 sequences, with 30% to 40% as singletons. The sequenced sample consisted of blood. The receptor source for this set is a woman aged 35 to 49 with Graves' hyperthyroidism. The CDR3 runs from the conserved cysteine through the conserved F or W. D genes are given only for firm matches. Not all rows give a size; the values are once, few, many and, for expanded clones, a class.

>many|TRBJ2-7|TRBD2|TRBV9
CASSAGGTGWDEQYF
TGTGCCAGCAGCGCGGGGGGGACGGGGTGGGACGAGCAGTACTTC
>many|TRBJ1-3|.|TRBV7-2
CASSLCSHRNTIYF
TGTGCCAGCAGCTTATGCAGTCACCGAAACACCATATATTTT
>.|TRBJ2-7|TRBD1|TRBV20-1
CRLGTDTYEQYF
TGCAGGCTCGGGACAGACACCTACGAGCAGTACTTC
>many|TRBJ2-6|.|TRBV19
CASSIRGVTGANVLTF
TGTGCCAGTAGTATACGCGGAGTCACTGGGGCCAACGTCCTGACTTTC
>.|TRBJ1-1|.|TRBV7-2
CASSFLGTGHTEAFF
TGTGCCAGCAGCTTTTTAGGGACGGGGCACACTGAAGCTTTCTTT
>.|TRBJ1-5|TRBD1|TRBV28
CASLGQDSNQPQHF
TGTGCCAGCCTGGGACAGGATAGCAATCAGCCCCAGCATTTT
>many|TRBJ2-5|TRBD2|TRBV20-1
CSASQNGRDLQETQYF
TGCAGTGCTAGTCAAAACGGGAGGGACCTCCAAGAGACCCAGTACTTC
>many|TRBJ2-7|TRBD1|TRBV20-1
CSATGQILYEQYF
TGCAGTGCTACGGGACAGATACTCTACGAGCAGTACTTC
>.|TRBJ2-2|TRBD1|TRBV29-1
CSVSRQGAGELFF
TGCAGCGTTTCTCGACAGGGGGCCGGGGAGCTGTTTTTT
>.|TRBJ1-1|TRBD1|TRBV19
CASSTGTGLNTEAFF
TGTGCCAGTAGTACCGGGACAGGGCTGAACACTGAAGCTTTCTTT
>few|TRBJ1-5|.|TRBV6-1
CASSPPRRGDQPQHF
TGTGCCAGCAGTCCTCCCCGCAGGGGCGATCAGCCCCAGCATTTT
>few|TRBJ1-2|.|TRBV19
CASTPIDSRDVYGYTF
TGTGCCAGTACACCAATAGACAGCCGAGACGTCTATGGCTACACCTTC
>many|TRBJ1-2|.|TRBV12-3/TRBV12-4
CASSRGLRGYTF
TGTGCCAGCAGCCGAGGTTTACGTGGCTACACCTTC
>many|TRBJ2-7|.|TRBV20-1
CSASLLEGEQYF
TGCAGTGCGTCCCTACTGGAGGGCGAGCAGTACTTC
>few|TRBJ2-7|TRBD1|TRBV28
CASSFTSGTGFEQYF
TGTGCCAGCAGTTTCACCTCCGGGACAGGGTTCGAGCAGTACTTC